This section outlines one TCR beta chain sequence together with its context. The data belong to a study of control samples from healthy donors and cancer patients. Per germline, CDR1 SGDLS and CDR2 YYNGEE. This CDR3 has 15 residues. Trimming stripped 0 bases from V and 5 bases from J, with 14 bases between. Only in-frame clones appear in the TCRdb table, and some are missing; sequencing was by immunoSEQ multiplex PCR. The profile covers 100,000 to 150,000 clones, with roughly 87% appearing a single time and around 2% taken by the ten largest. The chain couples TRBV9 to TRBJ2-5; no reliable D call. Sequences were obtained from blood. The sequence was obtained from a man between 18 and 35 years old in good health. The CDR3 spells CASSVGGSIGETQYF. Here the CDR3 DNA reads TGTGCCAGCAGCGTAGGTGGCTCTATCGGGGAGACCCAGTACTTC.